This T cell receptor (beta chain) was identified in a study of neurological immune-mediated disorders. TCRdb used MiXCR to reprocess the 5' RACE reads, holding one entry per CDR3 protein. The table has more than 13,000 distinct CDR3 sequences, 10% seen once; the top ten hold around 23%. This clonotype was detected ten times or more. Its target is unknown. V lost 3 bases to trimming and J lost 8 bases, with 11 bases between them. This CDR3 has 13 residues. Study-wide results and limits: TCR-beta repertoires seemed private in all groups, with no expanded CDR3 amino acid sequences shared.

The chain employs TRBV12-3 or TRBV12-4 and TRBJ2-1; TRBD2 is a possible D gene (5 bases). The material sequenced was PBMCs. This receptor was identified in a woman aged 40 to 50 in good health. CDR3 in DNA: TGTGCCAGCAGTTTGGAGGATCGATATGAGCAGTTCTTC. It translates to CASSLEDRYEQFF.